This passage covers 13 T cell receptor beta chains from one sample sequenced in a study of blood T cell repertoires in COVID-19. Assay used: immunoSEQ multiplex PCR; TCRdb lists only in-frame clones, some missing. This table holds roughly 200,000 clones, 80% to 90% found once. The source material was peripheral blood. All receptors derive from a human donor with active or convalescent COVID-19. The donor label of this sample is uncertain.

This chain links TRBV7-2 with TRBJ1-5; a possible D gene is TRBD1 (5 bases). The germline V gene has CDR1 SGHTA and CDR2 FQGNSA. This CDR3 spans 14 amino acids. With 0 bases removed from V and 11 bases from J, the gap between germline ends came to 14 bases. CDR3 sequence: CASSLAREGGAQHF. In DNA, the CDR3 is TGTGCCAGCAGCTTAGCCAGGGAGGGAGGAGCCCAGCATTTT.

The chain combines TRBV7-3 with TRBJ2-7; 7 nucleotides align to TRBD2. Germline values: CDR1 SGHTA, CDR2 FQGTGA. The length of the CDR3 is 20 residues. The junction had 23 bases not matched to a gene; V was cut back by 5 bases and J by 1 base. The CDR3 here is CASSQMVKGFREGLSYEQYF. CDR3 bases: TGTGCCAGCAGCCAAATGGTGAAGGGGTTTAGGGAGGGCCTTTCCTACGAGCAGTACTTC.

On this clone itself: The germline gene is not matched at one end of the junction; a read error may be the cause. The chain couples TRBV27 to TRBJ2-4; no reliable D call. The CDR3 length is 13 residues. CDR1 is MNHEY, CDR2 SMNVEV, per germline (reference sequence). The DNA of the CDR3 is TGTGCCACCAGTCCCATAGCCAAAAACATTCAGTACTTC. This translates into CATSPIAKNIQYF.

The chain uses TRBV21-1 and TRBJ2-4; the table calls TRBD2, which could not be checked here. TRBV21-1 is designated a pseudogene. This CDR3 has 20 residues. CDR3 DNA sequence: TGTGCCAGCAGCATACGGACTAGCGGGAGTGTAAATTGGGCCAAAAACATTCAGTACTTC. This sequence encodes CASSIRTSGSVNWAKNIQYF.

This chain connects TRBV4-3 to TRBJ2-1, with 11 bases that match TRBD2. The CDR3 loop spans 16 amino acids. The germline V gene has CDR1 LGHNA and CDR2 YSLEER. J gave up 7 bases and V 5 bases, and 10 bases lay outside the gene matches. This CDR3 is CASSGSGGVNPNEQFF. The DNA of the CDR3 is TGCGCCAGCAGCGGTAGCGGGGGGGTTAATCCGAATGAGCAGTTCTTC.

This chain uses TRBV2 with TRBJ2-5; D is possibly TRBD2 (6 bases). This CDR3 comprises 14 residues. In germline, CDR1 is SNHLY, CDR2 FYNNEI. Trimming took 1 base from V and 5 from J, leaving 11 bases between them. CDR3 coding DNA: TGTGCCAGCAGTGAAGGGGAGGTGTGGGAGACCCAGTACTTC. Translation: CASSEGEVWETQYF.

The chain combines TRBV2 with TRBJ2-2; 8 bases map to TRBD1. V lost 7 bases to trimming and J lost 4 bases; unmatched junction nucleotides: 5. CDR3 size: 14 residues. CDR1 and CDR2 (germline): SNHLY, FYNNEI. The CDR3 DNA reads as TGTGCCAGCACCCCCCAGGGGGCCACCGGGGAGCTGTTTTTT. This encodes CASTPQGATGELFF.

The chain links TRBV2 to TRBJ2-3; 8 bases map to TRBD2. CDR3 length equals 15 residues. CDR1 and CDR2 (germline): SNHLY, FYNNEI. The V and J ends lost 4 bases and 2 bases, in that order; junction bases with no gene match: 5. The chain's CDR3 is CASSGLRGVTDTQYF. In DNA form, the CDR3 reads TGTGCCAGCAGTGGTTTGCGGGGGGTCACAGATACGCAGTATTTT. The full variable domain, rest sourced from reference TRBV2 and TRBJ2-3, is EPEVTQTPSHQVTQMGQEVILRCVPISNHLYFYWYRQILGQKVEFLVSFYNNEISEKSEIFDDQFSVERPDGSNFTLKIRSTKLEDSAMYFCASSGLRGVTDTQYFGPGTRLTVL.

The CDR3 protein is CASSLDGLAKNIQYF. CDR3 bases: TGTGCCAGCAGCTTGGACGGACTAGCCAAAAACATTCAGTACTTC. The rearrangement links TRBV7-9 to TRBJ2-4; perhaps TRBD2 as D (5 bases). Germline V gene lookup returns CDR1 SEHNR and CDR2 FQNEAQ (reference sequence). Trimming took off 3 bases at V and 0 bases at J, with 9 bases between the two ends. The CDR3 covers 15 residues.

This clone was recorded a few times. This chain uses TRBV10-3 with TRBJ2-7; tentative D call: TRBD2 (6 bases). The V and J ends lost 3 bases and 7 bases respectively, with 13 bases between them. CDR3 size: 13 residues. CDR1 ENHRY and CDR2 SYGVKD come from the germline V gene. As DNA, the CDR3 is TGTGCCATCAGTGATGGGACGACTAGTGAGCAGTACTTC. Translated, it gives CAISDGTTSEQYF.

CDR3 sequence (DNA): TGTGCCAGCAGCCAAGAGGTCGGGGAGGCTACCTACGAGCAGTACTTC. This gives the protein CASSQEVGEATYEQYF. V and J are TRBV4-2 and TRBJ2-7; TRBD2 might be the D (6 bases). Looked up from germline, CDR1 is LGHNA and CDR2 is YNFKEQ. Trimming cost V 0 bases and J 2 bases, with 14 bases left between them. The CDR3 consists of 16 residues.

In its sample, this clone was seen a few times. The CDR3 spells CAWSVFAGSTDTQYF. The CDR3 DNA reads as TGTGCCTGGAGTGTCTTCGCGGGATCCACAGATACGCAGTATTTT. The rearrangement uses TRBV30 and TRBJ2-3, with D perhaps TRBD2 (6 bases). Deletions cut 0 bases from V and 2 bases from J, with 12 bases between. Germline lookup yields CDR1 GTSNPN and CDR2 SVGIG (reference sequence). The CDR3 runs to 15 residues. The variable domain in full, completed from reference TRBV30 and TRBJ2-3, reads SQTIHQWPATLVQPVGSPLSLECTVEGTSNPNLYWYRQAAGRGLQLLFYSVGIGQISSEVPQNLSASRPQDRQFILSSKKLLLSDSGFYLCAWSVFAGSTDTQYFGPGTRLTVL.

The J gene is TRBJ2-7, the V gene TRBV11-2; 13 nucleotides align to TRBD2. Germline V gene sequence: CDR1 SGHAT, CDR2 FQNNGV. The length of the CDR3 is 15 residues. With V trimmed by 4 bases and J by 7 bases, 7 bases remained unmatched. CDR3 in amino acids: CASSYKTSGGLEQYF. In nucleotides, the CDR3 is TGTGCCAGCAGCTACAAGACTAGCGGGGGGTTAGAGCAGTACTTC.